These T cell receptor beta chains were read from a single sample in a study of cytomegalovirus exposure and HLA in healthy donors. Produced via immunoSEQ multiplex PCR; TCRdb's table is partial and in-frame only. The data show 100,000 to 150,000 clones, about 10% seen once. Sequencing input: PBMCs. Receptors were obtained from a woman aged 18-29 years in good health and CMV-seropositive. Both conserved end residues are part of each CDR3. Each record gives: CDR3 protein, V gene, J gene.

CSVQGDIRYNEQFF	TRBV29-1	TRBJ2-1
CASSTGLGTYEQYF	TRBV27	TRBJ2-7
CAWSAGSNEQFF	TRBV30	TRBJ2-1
CASSLDGLAGRETQYF	TRBV7-3	TRBJ2-5
CASSLPTGAYDEQFF	TRBV5-1	TRBJ2-1
CASSLEGPNQPQHF	TRBV5-1	TRBJ1-5
CSVEDSGPLGTEAFF	TRBV29-1	TRBJ1-1
CASSVASGVQETQYF	TRBV9	TRBJ2-5
CASSASTKQYF	TRBV6-6	TRBJ2-7
CASSGAHSPSSGANVLTF	TRBV9	TRBJ2-6
CASSYSPSGTTKQFF	TRBV6-5	TRBJ2-1
CASSQDTGGRGYTF	TRBV14	TRBJ1-2
CASSSGTAQETQYF	TRBV18	TRBJ2-5
CASSEGRGYNYGYTF	TRBV2	TRBJ1-2
CASSVGTGGAEAFF	TRBV9	TRBJ1-1
CASLRDLGEAFF	TRBV25-1	TRBJ1-1
CASILAGFNEQFF	TRBV13	TRBJ2-1
CASSLARDQETQYF	TRBV7-9	TRBJ2-5
CASSFGAGNTDTQYF	TRBV5-1	TRBJ2-3
CASSLLLAGGSDTQYF	TRBV11-3	TRBJ2-3
CASSLQGEDTEAFF	TRBV5-1	TRBJ1-1
CASSVGTGELETQYF	TRBV9	TRBJ2-5
CASSSGGPRTDTQYF	TRBV5-4	TRBJ2-3
CANRIAYEQYF	TRBV2	TRBJ2-7
CASSLNRGSYGYTF	TRBV5-6	TRBJ1-2
CASSRGGGTEAFF	TRBV5-1	TRBJ1-1
CASSFLGVGGNLGQPQHF	TRBV5-6	TRBJ1-5